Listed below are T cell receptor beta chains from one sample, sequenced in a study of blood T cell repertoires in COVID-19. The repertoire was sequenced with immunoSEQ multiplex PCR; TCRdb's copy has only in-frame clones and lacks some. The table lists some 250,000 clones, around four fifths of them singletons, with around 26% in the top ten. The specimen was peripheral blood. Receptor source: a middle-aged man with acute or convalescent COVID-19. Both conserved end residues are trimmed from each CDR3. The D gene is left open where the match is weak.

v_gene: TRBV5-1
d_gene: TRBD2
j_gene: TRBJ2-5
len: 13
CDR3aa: ASSSLLAGEETQY

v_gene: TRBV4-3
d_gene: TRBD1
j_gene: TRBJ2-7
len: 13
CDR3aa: ASSQAGTGYYEQY

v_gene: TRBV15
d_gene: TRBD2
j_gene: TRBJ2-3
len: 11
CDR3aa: ATSRERGRAGY

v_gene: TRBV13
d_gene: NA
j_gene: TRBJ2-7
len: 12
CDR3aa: ASSLEGAVYEQY

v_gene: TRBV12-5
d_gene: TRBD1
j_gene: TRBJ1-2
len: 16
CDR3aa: ASATTGQGAAVLYGYT

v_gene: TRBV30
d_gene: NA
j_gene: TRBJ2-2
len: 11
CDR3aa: AWNSQGTGELF

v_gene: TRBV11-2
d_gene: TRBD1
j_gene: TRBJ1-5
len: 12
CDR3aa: ASSQDRDAQPQH

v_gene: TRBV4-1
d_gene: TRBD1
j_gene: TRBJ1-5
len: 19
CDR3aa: ASSHADAGTGVSSRNQPQH

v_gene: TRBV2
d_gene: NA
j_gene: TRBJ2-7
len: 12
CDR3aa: ASNLRGVSYEQY

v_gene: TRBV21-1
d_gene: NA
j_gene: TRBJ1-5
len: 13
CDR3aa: ASSHPPGGNQPQH

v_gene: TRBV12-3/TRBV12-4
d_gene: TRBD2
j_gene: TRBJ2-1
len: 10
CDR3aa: ASSLSGSEQF

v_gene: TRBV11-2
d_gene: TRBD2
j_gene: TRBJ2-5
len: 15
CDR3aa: ASSSKVAGVLWETQY

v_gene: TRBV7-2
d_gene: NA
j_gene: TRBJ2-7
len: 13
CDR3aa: ASSLGPGGLREQY

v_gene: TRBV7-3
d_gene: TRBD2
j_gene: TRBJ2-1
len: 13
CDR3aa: ASSSLSGRANEQF

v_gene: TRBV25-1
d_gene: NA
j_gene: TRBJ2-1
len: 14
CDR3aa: ASSEVDGSSYNEQF